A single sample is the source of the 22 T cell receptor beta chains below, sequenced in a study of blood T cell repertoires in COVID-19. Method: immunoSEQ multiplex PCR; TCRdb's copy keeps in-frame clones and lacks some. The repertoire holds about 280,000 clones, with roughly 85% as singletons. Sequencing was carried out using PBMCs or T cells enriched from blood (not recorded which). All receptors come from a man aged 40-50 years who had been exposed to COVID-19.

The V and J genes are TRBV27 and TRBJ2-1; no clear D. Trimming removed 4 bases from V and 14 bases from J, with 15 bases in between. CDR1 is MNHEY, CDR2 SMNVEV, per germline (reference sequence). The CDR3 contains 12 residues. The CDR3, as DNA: TGTGCCAGCAGTTCCTTTCGATTGGTAGAGTTCTTC. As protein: CASSSFRLVEFF.

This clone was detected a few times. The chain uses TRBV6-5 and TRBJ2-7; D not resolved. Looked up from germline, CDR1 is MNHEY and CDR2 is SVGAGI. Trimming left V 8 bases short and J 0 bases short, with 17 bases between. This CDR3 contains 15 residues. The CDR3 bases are TGTGCCAGCCAGAATAGAGGTCAAACCTCCTACGAGCAGTACTTC. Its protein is CASQNRGQTSYEQYF.

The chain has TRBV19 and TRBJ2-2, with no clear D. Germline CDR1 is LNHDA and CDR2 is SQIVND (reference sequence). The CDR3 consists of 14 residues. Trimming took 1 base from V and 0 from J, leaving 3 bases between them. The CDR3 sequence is CASSIVANTGELFF. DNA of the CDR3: TGTGCCAGTAGTATAGTAGCGAACACCGGGGAGCTGTTTTTT.

The CDR3 nucleotides read TGCGCCAGCAGCTTGGATTTAGCGGGAGAATCAGATACGCAGTATTTT. Residues: CASSLDLAGESDTQYF. The chain couples TRBV5-1 to TRBJ2-3; TRBD2 aligns across 9 bases. CDR3 length: 16 residues. Per germline, CDR1 SGHRS and CDR2 YFSETQ. V shed 0 bases and J 4 bases; nucleotides not matched to a gene: 6.

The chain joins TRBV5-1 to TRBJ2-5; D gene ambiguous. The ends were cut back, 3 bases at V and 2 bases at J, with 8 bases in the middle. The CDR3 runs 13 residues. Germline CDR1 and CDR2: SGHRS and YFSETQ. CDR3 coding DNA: TGCGCCAGCAGCTCGGTCCGGCAAGAGACCCAGTACTTC. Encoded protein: CASSSVRQETQYF.

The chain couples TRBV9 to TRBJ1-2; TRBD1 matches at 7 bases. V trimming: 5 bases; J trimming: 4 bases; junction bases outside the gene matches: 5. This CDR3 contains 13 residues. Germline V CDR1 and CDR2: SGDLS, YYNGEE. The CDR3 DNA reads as TGTGCCAGCAGTGATGACAGGGCCTATGGCTACACCTTC. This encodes CASSDDRAYGYTF.

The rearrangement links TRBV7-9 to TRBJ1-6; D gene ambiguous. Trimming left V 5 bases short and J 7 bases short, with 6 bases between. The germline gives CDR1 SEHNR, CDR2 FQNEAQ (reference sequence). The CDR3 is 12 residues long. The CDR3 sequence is CASSLENSPLHF. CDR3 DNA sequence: TGTGCCAGCAGCCTTGAGAATTCACCCCTCCACTTT. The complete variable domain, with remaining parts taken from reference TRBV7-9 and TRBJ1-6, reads DTGVSQNPRHKITKRGQNVTFRCDPISEHNRLYWYRQTLGQGPEFLTYFQNEAQLEKSRLLSDRFSAERPKGSFSTLEIQRTEQGDSAMYLCASSLENSPLHFGNGTRLTVT.

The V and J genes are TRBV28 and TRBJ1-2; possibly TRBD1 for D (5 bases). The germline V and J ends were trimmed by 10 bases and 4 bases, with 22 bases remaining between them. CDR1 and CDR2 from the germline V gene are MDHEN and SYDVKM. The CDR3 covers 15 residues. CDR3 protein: CATNNIGGGAYGYTF. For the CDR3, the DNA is TGTGCCACCAACAACATTGGGGGAGGGGCCTATGGCTACACCTTC.

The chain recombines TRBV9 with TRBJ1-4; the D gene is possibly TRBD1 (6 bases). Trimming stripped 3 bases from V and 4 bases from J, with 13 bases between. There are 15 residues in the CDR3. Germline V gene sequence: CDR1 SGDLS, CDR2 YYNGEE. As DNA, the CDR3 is TGTGCCAGCAGCGAGAGGGGGAGCAATAATGAAAAACTGTTTTTT. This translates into CASSERGSNNEKLFF.

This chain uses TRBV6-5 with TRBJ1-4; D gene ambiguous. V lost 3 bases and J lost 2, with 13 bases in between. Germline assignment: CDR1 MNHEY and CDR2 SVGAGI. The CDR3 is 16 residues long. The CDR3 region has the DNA TGTGCCAGCAGTTATTCCTCGGGTCGGACTAATGAAAAACTGTTTTTT. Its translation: CASSYSSGRTNEKLFF.

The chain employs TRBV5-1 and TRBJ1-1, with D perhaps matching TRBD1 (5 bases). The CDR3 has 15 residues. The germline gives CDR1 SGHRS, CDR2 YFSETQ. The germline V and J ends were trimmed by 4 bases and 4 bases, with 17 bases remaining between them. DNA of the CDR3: TGCGCCAGCAGCATCGGAGGGGTTTTGGTCACTGAAGCTTTCTTT. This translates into CASSIGGVLVTEAFF.

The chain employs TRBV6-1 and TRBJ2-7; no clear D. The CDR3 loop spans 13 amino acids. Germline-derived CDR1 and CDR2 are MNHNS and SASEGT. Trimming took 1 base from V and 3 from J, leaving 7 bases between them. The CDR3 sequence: CASSEGRLYEQYF. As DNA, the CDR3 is TGTGCCAGCAGTGAAGGGCGGCTCTACGAGCAGTACTTC.

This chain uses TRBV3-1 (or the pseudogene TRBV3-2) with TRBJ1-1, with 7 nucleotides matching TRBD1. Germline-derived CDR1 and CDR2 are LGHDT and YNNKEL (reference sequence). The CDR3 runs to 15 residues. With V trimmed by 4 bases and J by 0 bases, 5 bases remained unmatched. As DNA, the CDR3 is TGTGCCAGCAGCCCTACAGGGGCCCTGAACACTGAAGCTTTCTTT. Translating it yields CASSPTGALNTEAFF.

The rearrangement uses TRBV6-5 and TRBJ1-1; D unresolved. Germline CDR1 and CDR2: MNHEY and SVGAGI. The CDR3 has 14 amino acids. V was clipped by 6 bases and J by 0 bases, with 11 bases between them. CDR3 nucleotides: TGTGCCAGCAGCCTATACAGAGTGAACACTGAAGCTTTCTTT. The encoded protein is CASSLYRVNTEAFF.

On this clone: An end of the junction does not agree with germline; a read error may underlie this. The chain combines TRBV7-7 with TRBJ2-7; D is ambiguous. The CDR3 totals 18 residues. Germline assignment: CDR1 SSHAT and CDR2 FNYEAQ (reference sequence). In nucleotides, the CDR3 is TGTGCTAGCAGCGCTCCGACATTGTTCAGGCCCCCGCCCTACGAGCAGTACTTC. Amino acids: CASSAPTLFRPPPYEQYF.

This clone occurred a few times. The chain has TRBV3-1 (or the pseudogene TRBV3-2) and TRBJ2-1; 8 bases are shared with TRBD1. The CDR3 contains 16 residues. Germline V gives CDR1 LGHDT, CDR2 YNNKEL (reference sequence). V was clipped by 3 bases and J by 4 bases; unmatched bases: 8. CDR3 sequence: CASSHQGAEIYNEQFF. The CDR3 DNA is TGTGCCAGCAGCCATCAGGGGGCGGAGATTTACAATGAGCAGTTCTTC.

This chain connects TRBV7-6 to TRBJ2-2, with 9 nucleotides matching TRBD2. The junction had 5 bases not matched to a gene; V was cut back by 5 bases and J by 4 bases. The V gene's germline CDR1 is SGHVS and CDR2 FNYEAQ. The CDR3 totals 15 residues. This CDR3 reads CASSRASGTTGELFF. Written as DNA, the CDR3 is TGTGCCAGCAGCCGAGCTAGCGGGACCACCGGGGAGCTGTTTTTT.

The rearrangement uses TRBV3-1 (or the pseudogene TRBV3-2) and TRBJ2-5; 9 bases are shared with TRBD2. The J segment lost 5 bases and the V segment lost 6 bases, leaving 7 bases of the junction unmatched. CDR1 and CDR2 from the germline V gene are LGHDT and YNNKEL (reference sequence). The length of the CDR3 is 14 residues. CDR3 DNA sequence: TGTGCCAGCAGTCCCATAGCGGGAGACGAGACCCAGTACTTC. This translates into CASSPIAGDETQYF.

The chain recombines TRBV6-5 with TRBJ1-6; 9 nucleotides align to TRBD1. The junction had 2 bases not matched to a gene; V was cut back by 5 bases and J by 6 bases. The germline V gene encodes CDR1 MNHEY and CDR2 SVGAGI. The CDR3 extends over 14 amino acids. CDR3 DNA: TGTGCCAGCAGTCCGGACAGGGGTAATTCACCCCTCCACTTT. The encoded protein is CASSPDRGNSPLHF.

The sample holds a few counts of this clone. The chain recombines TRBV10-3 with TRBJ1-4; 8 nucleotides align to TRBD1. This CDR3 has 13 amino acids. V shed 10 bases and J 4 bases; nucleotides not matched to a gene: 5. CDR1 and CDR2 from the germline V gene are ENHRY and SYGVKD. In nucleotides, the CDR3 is TGTGCCACCACAGGGGGTGGTAATGAAAAACTGTTTTTT. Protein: CATTGGGNEKLFF.

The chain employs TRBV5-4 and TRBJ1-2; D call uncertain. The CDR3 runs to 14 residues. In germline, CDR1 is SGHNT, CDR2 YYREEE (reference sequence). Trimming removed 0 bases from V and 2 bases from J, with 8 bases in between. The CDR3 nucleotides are TGTGCCAGCAGCTTGGAATACTCGAACTATGGCTACACCTTC. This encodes CASSLEYSNYGYTF. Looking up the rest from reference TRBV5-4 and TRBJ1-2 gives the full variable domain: ETGVTQSPTHLIKTRGQQVTLRCSSQSGHNTVSWYQQALGQGPQFIFQYYREEENGRGNFPPRFSGLQFPNYSSELNVNALELDDSALYLCASSLEYSNYGYTFGSGTRLTVV.

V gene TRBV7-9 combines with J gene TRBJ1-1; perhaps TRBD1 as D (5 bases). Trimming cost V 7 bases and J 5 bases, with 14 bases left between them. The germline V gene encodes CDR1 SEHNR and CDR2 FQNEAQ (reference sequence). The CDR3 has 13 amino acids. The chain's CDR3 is CASTKQRGTEAFF. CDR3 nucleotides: TGTGCCAGCACTAAACAGCGGGGGACTGAAGCTTTCTTT.